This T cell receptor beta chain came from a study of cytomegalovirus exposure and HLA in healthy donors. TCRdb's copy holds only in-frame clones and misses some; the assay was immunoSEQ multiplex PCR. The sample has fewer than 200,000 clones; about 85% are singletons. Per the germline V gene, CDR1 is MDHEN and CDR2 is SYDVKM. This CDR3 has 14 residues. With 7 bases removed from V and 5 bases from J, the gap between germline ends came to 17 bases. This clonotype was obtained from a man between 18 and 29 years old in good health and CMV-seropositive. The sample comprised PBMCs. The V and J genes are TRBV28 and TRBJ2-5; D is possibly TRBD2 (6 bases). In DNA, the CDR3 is TGTGCCAGCAACCCTTCCGGGAGCCTGGAGACCCAGTACTTC. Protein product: CASNPSGSLETQYF.